A single sample gave rise to the 7 T cell receptor beta chains below, sequenced in a study of T cells after yellow fever vaccination. TCRdb re-analysed the 5' RACE reads in MiXCR, keeping a single row per CDR3 protein. The sample has a few hundred thousand distinct CDR3 sequences, approximately 4% seen once. The sequencing here drew on PBMCs, taken 15 days after the yellow fever booster vaccination. Receptors originate from a man between 18 and 35 years old who received the YFV17D yellow fever vaccine.

The chain employs TRBV27 and TRBJ1-2; TRBD1 matches 8 bases. The germline V gene has CDR1 MNHEY and CDR2 SMNVEV (reference sequence). The length of the CDR3 is 14 residues. J lost 8 bases, V lost 4 bases, and 9 bases had no gene match. The CDR3 loop reads CASSSGTGNRGYTF. In DNA, the CDR3 is TGTGCCAGCAGTTCCGGGACAGGCAATCGCGGCTACACCTTC.

This clonotype was detected ten times or more. The J gene is TRBJ1-2, the V gene TRBV5-1; 8 bases agree with TRBD1. The CDR3 sequence is 12 residues long. Germline-derived CDR1 and CDR2 are SGHRS and YFSETQ. The V segment lost 4 bases and the J segment 6 bases; nucleotides outside the gene matches: 2. The CDR3 region has the DNA TGCGCCAGCAGCCGGACAGGGAATGGCTACACCTTC. This codes for CASSRTGNGYTF.

The chain employs TRBV20-1 and TRBJ2-5, with TRBD2 matching over 10 bases. The CDR3 sequence is 12 residues long. The V segment lost 5 bases and the J segment 7 bases; nucleotides outside the gene matches: 4. Germline CDR1 reads DFQATT; CDR2 reads SNEGSKA (reference sequence). CDR3 region: CSAWSGGGTQYF. The CDR3 DNA reads TGCAGTGCTTGGAGCGGGGGGGGGACCCAGTACTTC.

The V gene is TRBV2, the J gene TRBJ1-5; tentative D call: TRBD1 (5 bases). Deletions cut 6 bases from V and 0 bases from J, with 12 bases between. CDR3 size: 15 residues. Germline CDR1 is SNHLY and CDR2 is FYNNEI. Here the CDR3 DNA reads TGTGCCAGCAGGCGGACACCGGGTAGCAATCAGCCCCAGCATTTT. Its protein is CASRRTPGSNQPQHF.

This clonotype was counted ten times or more. CDR3 loop: CASSSGGWYETQYF. CDR3 DNA sequence: TGTGCCAGCAGCTCAGGGGGCTGGTATGAGACCCAGTACTTC. The chain recombines TRBV6-6 with TRBJ2-5, with TRBD1 matching 8 bases. This CDR3 spans 14 amino acids. The V gene end was trimmed by 6 bases and the J gene end by 5 bases; junction bases not matched to a gene: 8. Germline CDR1 reads MNHNY; CDR2 reads SVGAGI (reference sequence).

This CDR3 reads CASRAQSSGANVLTF. The DNA of the CDR3 is TGTGCCAGCCGCGCTCAGAGCTCTGGGGCCAACGTCCTGACTTTC. This chain connects TRBV19 to TRBJ2-6; no reliable D call. This CDR3 has 15 amino acids. The V end was cut by 9 bases, the J end by 0 bases, with 12 bases between. Germline values: CDR1 LNHDA, CDR2 SQIVND (reference sequence).

This clonotype was detected a few times. The chain combines TRBV10-3 with TRBJ2-1; TRBD2 matches at 8 bases. The CDR3 loop spans 14 amino acids. J lost 2 bases, V lost 11 bases, and 8 bases had no gene match. CDR1 ENHRY and CDR2 SYGVKD come from the germline V gene. The CDR3 coding sequence is TGTGCCGCCGCACCGGGACTAGCCTACAATGAGCAGTTCTTC. Translated: CAAAPGLAYNEQFF.